This TCR beta chain derives from a study of cytomegalovirus exposure and HLA in healthy donors. Study as a whole: From HLA-typed donors, an early data release held some 91 million unique TCRs.

Study-wide findings and caveats: In all likelihood, a cluster of highly shared sequence variants was a sequencing artifact.

This clone was found a few times. Its antigen remains unknown. PCR employed 60 Vbeta and 13 Jbeta primers. Here immunoSEQ multiplex PCR was the method, and the copy in TCRdb shows in-frame clones only, minus some. This sample has roughly 120,000 clones, with 70% found just once. This TCR was recovered from a man aged 30 to 45 in good health and CMV-seropositive. Sequencing input: PBMCs.

The CDR3 coding sequence is TGTGCCAGCAGTTCTCCTCCGACAGGGTTGTACACCTTC. It codes for CASSSPPTGLYTF. The rearrangement links TRBV28 to TRBJ1-2; 7 positions agree with TRBD1. This CDR3 contains 13 residues. V shed 4 bases and J 11 bases; nucleotides not matched to a gene: 10. Germline V gene lookup returns CDR1 MDHEN and CDR2 SYDVKM.